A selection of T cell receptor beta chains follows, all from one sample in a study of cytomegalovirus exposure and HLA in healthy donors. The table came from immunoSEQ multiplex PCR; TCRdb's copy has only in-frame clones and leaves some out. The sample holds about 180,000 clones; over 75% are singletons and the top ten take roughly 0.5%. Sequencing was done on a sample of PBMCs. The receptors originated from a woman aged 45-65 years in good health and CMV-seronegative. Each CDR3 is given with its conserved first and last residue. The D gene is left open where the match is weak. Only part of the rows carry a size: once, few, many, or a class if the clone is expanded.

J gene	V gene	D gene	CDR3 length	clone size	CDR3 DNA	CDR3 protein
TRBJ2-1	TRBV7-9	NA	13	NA	TGTGCCAGCAGGGGCCAGGGTCAGAATGAGCAGTTCTTC	CASRGQGQNEQFF
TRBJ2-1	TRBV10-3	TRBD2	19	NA	TGTGCCATCAGTGATCTAGCCAAGACTAGCGGAGTAGGGTACAATGAGCAGTTCTTC	CAISDLAKTSGVGYNEQFF
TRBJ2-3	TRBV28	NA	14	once	TGTGCCAGCAGAACGGGGTTTGGCACAGATACGCAGTATTTT	CASRTGFGTDTQYF
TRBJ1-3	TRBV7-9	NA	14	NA	TGTGCCAGCAGACCCGTCCGGGGTGGAAACACCATATATTTT	CASRPVRGGNTIYF
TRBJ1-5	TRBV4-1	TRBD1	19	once	TGCGCCAGCAGCCAGCGTCCGGGACAGCTCTCGTATAGCAATCAGCCCCAGCATTTT	CASSQRPGQLSYSNQPQHF
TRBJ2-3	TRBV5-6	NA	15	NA	TGTGCCAGCAGCTTGGTTAGCGCTGGCACAGATACGCAGTATTTT	CASSLVSAGTDTQYF
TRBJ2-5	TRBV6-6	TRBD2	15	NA	TGTGCCAGCAGAACCAGCGGGGGGGCCCAAGAGACCCAGTACTTC	CASRTSGGAQETQYF
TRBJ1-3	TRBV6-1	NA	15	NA	TGTGCCAGCAGACAGGGACATTACTCTGGAAACACCATATATTTT	CASRQGHYSGNTIYF
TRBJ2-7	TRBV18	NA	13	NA	TGTGCCAGCTCGCCTCCAGGGGATGGCGAGCAGTACTTC	CASSPPGDGEQYF
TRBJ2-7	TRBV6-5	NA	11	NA	TGTGCCAGCAGTGGAGGTAGCGAGCAGTACTTC	CASSGGSEQYF
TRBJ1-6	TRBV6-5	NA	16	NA	TGTGCCAGCAGTTACGGGGCGGACAGCTATAATTCACCCCTCCACTTT	CASSYGADSYNSPLHF
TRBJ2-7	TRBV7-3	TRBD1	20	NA	TGTGCCAGCAGCCCGACTATCACAGGGGGCTCGTGGCAGGGGAATGACGAGCAGTACTTC	CASSPTITGGSWQGNDEQYF
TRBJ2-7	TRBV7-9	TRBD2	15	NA	TGTTCCAGCAGCTTAGGACTAGCTGAGACCTACGAGCAGTACTTC	CSSSLGLAETYEQYF
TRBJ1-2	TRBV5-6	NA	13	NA	TGTGCCAGCAGGGTTTGGAGTAGCTATGGCTACACCTTC	CASRVWSSYGYTF
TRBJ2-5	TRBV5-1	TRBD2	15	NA	TGCGCCAGCAGCCCGGCGGGGGGGCCCAGAGAGACCCAGTACTTC	CASSPAGGPRETQYF
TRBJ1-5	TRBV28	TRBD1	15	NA	TGTGCCAGCAGTATGAGACAGGGATGGGATCAGCCCCAGCATTTT	CASSMRQGWDQPQHF
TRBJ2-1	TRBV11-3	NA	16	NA	TGTGCCAGCAGCTTAGCGTCCGGGAGCTCCTACAATGAGCAGTTCTTC	CASSLASGSSYNEQFF
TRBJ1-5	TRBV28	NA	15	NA	TGTGCCAGCAGTTTGATCGACAGCTCTAATCGCCCCCAGCATTTT	CASSLIDSSNRPQHF
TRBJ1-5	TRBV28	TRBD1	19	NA	TGTGCCAGCAGTTTATGGGGGACAGGGAGGTTTTATAGCAATCAGCCCCAGCATTTT	CASSLWGTGRFYSNQPQHF
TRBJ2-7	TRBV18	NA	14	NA	TGTGCCAGCTCATCCGGGGTGGGCTCCTACGAGCAGTACTTC	CASSSGVGSYEQYF
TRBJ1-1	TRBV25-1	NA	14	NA	TGTGCCAGCAGTGAATATCAGGGTACCACTGAAGCTTTCTTT	CASSEYQGTTEAFF
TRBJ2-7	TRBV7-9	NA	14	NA	TGTGCCAGCAGCTTACCTAGGACTGGCTACGAGCAGTACTTC	CASSLPRTGYEQYF
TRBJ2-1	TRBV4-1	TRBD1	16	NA	TGCGCCAGCAGCCAAGAAGGGGACAGGGCCCTCAATGAGCAGTTCTTC	CASSQEGDRALNEQFF
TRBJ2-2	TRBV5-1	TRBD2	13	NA	TGCGCCAGCTCTTACGGGAGGACCGGGGAGCTGTTTTTT	CASSYGRTGELFF
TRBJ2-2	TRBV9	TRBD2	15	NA	TGTGCCGAAGAACTAGCGGGAGACCACACCGGGGAGCTGTTTTTT	CAEELAGDHTGELFF
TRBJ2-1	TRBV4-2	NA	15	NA	TGTGCCAGCAGCCAAGATCTAAGGACAGTCGATGAGCAGTTCTTC	CASSQDLRTVDEQFF
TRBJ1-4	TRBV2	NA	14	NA	TGTGCCAGCAGTGACCAGGGAGGGTTTGAAAAACTGTTTTTT	CASSDQGGFEKLFF
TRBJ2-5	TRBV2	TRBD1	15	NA	TGTGCCAGCAGTGAAAAGGGGGCCTGGGGAGAGACCCAGTACTTC	CASSEKGAWGETQYF
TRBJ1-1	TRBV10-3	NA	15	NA	TGTGCCATCAGTGATAAGGGAGGAAGTGACACTGAAGCTTTCTTT	CAISDKGGSDTEAFF
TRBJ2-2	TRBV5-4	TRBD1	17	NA	TGTGCCAGCAGCCGAGGAACAGGGGAAGACTCCCCCGGGGAGCTGTTTTTT	CASSRGTGEDSPGELFF
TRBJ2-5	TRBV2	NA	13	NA	TGTGCCAGCATACTCGAAGTCCAAGAGACCCAGTACTTC	CASILEVQETQYF
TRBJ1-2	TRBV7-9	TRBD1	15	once	TGTGCCAGCAGTTTCGACAGGGGTCATGGCTATGGCTACACCTTC	CASSFDRGHGYGYTF
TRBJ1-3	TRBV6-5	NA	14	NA	TGTGCCAGCACCGCTGGGGGGGCTGGAAACACCATATATTTT	CASTAGGAGNTIYF
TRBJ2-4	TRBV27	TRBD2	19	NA	TGTGCCAGCAGACCCTTGGGGCTAGCGGGGGGCCTAGCCAAAAACATTCAGTACTTC	CASRPLGLAGGLAKNIQYF
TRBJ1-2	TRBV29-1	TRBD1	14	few	TGCAGCGTTGATGAGACAGGGCTCAACTATGGCTACACCTTC	CSVDETGLNYGYTF
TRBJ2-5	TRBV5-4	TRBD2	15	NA	TGTGCCAGCAGCACTCTTTCGGGGGGTGAACAGACCCAGTACTTC	CASSTLSGGEQTQYF
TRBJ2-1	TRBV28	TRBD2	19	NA	TGTGCCAGCAGTCCCCCGGCTAGCGGGAGGTCCCCCTCCTACAATGAGCAGTTCTTC	CASSPPASGRSPSYNEQFF
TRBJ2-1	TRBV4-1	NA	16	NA	TGCGCCAGCAGCCACCCCGCAAAGGACACCTACAATGAGCAGTTCTTC	CASSHPAKDTYNEQFF
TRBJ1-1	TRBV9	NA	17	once	TGTGCCAGCAGCGCCGTAGACAGAATAGGGGGGAACACTGAAGCTTTCTTT	CASSAVDRIGGNTEAFF
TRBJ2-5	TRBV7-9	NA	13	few	TGTGCCAGCAGCCTTTTAGAGGAAGAGACCCAGTACTTC	CASSLLEEETQYF
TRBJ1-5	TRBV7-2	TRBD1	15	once	TGTGCCAGCAGCGCAAGACAGGGTAGCAATCAGCCCCAGCATTTT	CASSARQGSNQPQHF
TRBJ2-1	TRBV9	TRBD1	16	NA	TGTGCCAGCAGTCGAAGCCGGGACAGGGGCGGGAGTGAGCAGTTCTTC	CASSRSRDRGGSEQFF
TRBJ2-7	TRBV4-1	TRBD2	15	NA	TGCGCCAGCAGCCCTACTAGCGCGAACTCCTACGAGCAGTACTTC	CASSPTSANSYEQYF
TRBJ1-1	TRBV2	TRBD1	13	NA	TGTGCCAGCAGTGGGGACAGGGGCACTGAAGCTTTCTTT	CASSGDRGTEAFF
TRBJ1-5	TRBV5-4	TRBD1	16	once	TGTGCCACCTCGGGACAGGGAGAAGTGGGCAATCAGCCCCAGCATTTT	CATSGQGEVGNQPQHF
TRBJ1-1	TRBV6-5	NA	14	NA	TGTGCCAGCAGTTCGGTATCCAGGGTTGTTGAAGCTTTCTTT	CASSSVSRVVEAFF
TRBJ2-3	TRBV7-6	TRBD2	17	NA	TGTGCCAGCAGCCCGGGAAGTAGCGGGGGGGCCCCAGATACGCAGTATTTT	CASSPGSSGGAPDTQYF
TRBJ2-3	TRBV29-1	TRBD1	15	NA	TGCAGCGTTGTGGGACAGGGGTTTTCGTCAGATACGCAGTATTTT	CSVVGQGFSSDTQYF
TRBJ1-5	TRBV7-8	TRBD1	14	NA	TGTGCCAGCAGCCTTACAGGGGCAGGTCAGCCCCAGCATTTT	CASSLTGAGQPQHF
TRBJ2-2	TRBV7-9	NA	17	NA	TGTGCCAGCAGCTTAGTTACTCTGCCTTCGAACACCGGGGAGCTGTTTTTT	CASSLVTLPSNTGELFF
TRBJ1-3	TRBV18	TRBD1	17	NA	TGTGCCAGCTCACCCAGACGACAGGGGCCGGCTGGAAACACCATATATTTT	CASSPRRQGPAGNTIYF
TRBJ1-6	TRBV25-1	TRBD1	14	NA	TGTGCCAGCAGTGTCCCCGGACAGGGGGCCCCCCTCCACTTT	CASSVPGQGAPLHF
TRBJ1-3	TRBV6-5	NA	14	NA	TGTGCCAGCACCTGGGGGGGCTCTGAAGACACCATATATTTT	CASTWGGSEDTIYF